Presented here are 20 T cell receptor beta chains from one specimen sequenced in a study of blood T cell repertoires in COVID-19. Measured with immunoSEQ multiplex PCR; TCRdb has only the in-frame clones, and not every one. The sample records hundreds of thousands of clones, around 90% being singletons. The sample was PBMCs or T cells enriched from blood (not recorded which). Receptors were obtained from a woman younger than 45 who had recovered from COVID-19.

The CDR3 sequence: CASSDRDRGPKSPRGELFF. The CDR3, as DNA: TGTGCCAGCAGTGATCGGGACAGGGGCCCTAAAAGCCCGAGGGGGGAGCTGTTTTTT. The genes are TRBV28 and TRBJ2-2; 10 nucleotides agree with TRBD1. Trimming cost V 5 bases and J 8 bases; bases outside gene matches: 20. The germline gives CDR1 MDHEN, CDR2 SYDVKM. This CDR3 is 19 amino acids long.

V usage is TRBV5-1 and J usage is TRBJ2-5; 8 positions agree with TRBD1. The CDR3 covers 18 residues. Germline V gene sequence: CDR1 SGHRS, CDR2 YFSETQ. V shed 0 bases, J shed 4 bases, and the junction held 14 bases outside the gene matches. The CDR3 nucleotides read TGCGCCAGCAGCTTGGATTCCCGGACAGGGCTGGTCCGAGAGACCCAGTACTTC. Amino acids: CASSLDSRTGLVRETQYF.

The chain uses TRBV19 and TRBJ1-2; 9 positions agree with TRBD1. Germline-derived CDR1 and CDR2 are LNHDA and SQIVND (reference sequence). CDR3 size: 15 residues. With 5 bases clipped from V and 3 bases from J, the junction kept 7 bases outside the gene matches. The CDR3 DNA is TGTGCCAGTAGTGTCCAGGACAGGGGACACTATGGCTACACCTTC. Protein sequence: CASSVQDRGHYGYTF.

The V and J genes are TRBV15 and TRBJ1-2, with D uncertain. Germline V gene sequence: CDR1 LNHNV, CDR2 YYDKDF (reference sequence). Trimming cost V 0 bases and J 0 bases, with 5 bases left between them. The CDR3 extends over 14 amino acids. The CDR3 loop reads CATSRDLSNYGYTF. Here the CDR3 DNA reads TGTGCCACCAGCAGAGATCTCTCTAACTATGGCTACACCTTC.

This chain uses TRBV3-1 (or the pseudogene TRBV3-2) with TRBJ1-1; TRBD1 matches 7 bases. Germline V CDR1 and CDR2: LGHDT, YNNKEL (reference sequence). The CDR3 length is 16 residues. Trimming at V came to 2 bases and at J to 5 bases, leaving 11 bases not matched to a gene. The CDR3 region is CASSQLSFDRDTEAFF. CDR3 bases: TGTGCCAGCAGCCAACTCTCATTCGACAGGGATACTGAAGCTTTCTTT.

The chain links TRBV13 to TRBJ2-1; D is perhaps TRBD2 (6 bases). The CDR3 totals 15 residues. From germline, CDR1 is PRHDT and CDR2 FYEKMQ (reference sequence). Trimming cost V 5 bases and J 4 bases, with 15 bases left between them. The CDR3 coding sequence is TGTGCCAGCAGCCTCCCCCGGGGGAAGTACAATGAGCAGTTCTTC. It is translated as CASSLPRGKYNEQFF.

The chain combines TRBV7-3 with TRBJ1-3, with a tentative D call TRBD1 (5 bases). Germline V gives CDR1 SGHTA, CDR2 FQGTGA. The V end lost 4 bases, the J end lost 0 bases, and 25 bases lay between the germline ends. The CDR3 consists of 20 residues. Written as DNA, the CDR3 is TGTGCCAGCAGCTCCCCCCACGAACCCCTCGGACACAACTCTGGAAACACCATATATTTT. It translates to CASSSPHEPLGHNSGNTIYF.

The chain employs TRBV5-5 and TRBJ2-7, with TRBD1 matching over 9 bases. Germline CDR1 and CDR2: SGHKS and YYEKEE (reference sequence). The CDR3 spans 14 residues. V lost 4 bases, J lost 2 bases, and 4 bases stayed unmatched. For the CDR3, the DNA is TGTGCCAGCAGCCACGGACAGGGGCCCTACGAGCAGTACTTC. It yields the protein CASSHGQGPYEQYF.

This clone was picked up one time. The chain uses TRBV7-9 and TRBJ1-5; 7 bases are a match to TRBD1. The CDR3 spans 19 residues. Germline CDR1 SEHNR, CDR2 FQNEAQ (reference sequence). J was trimmed by 0 bases and V by 1 base; bases with no gene match: 12. In nucleotides, the CDR3 is TGTGCCAGCAGCTTAGTTTCAGGACAGGATGATTATAGCAATCAGCCCCAGCATTTT. It is translated as CASSLVSGQDDYSNQPQHF. The full variable domain, completed using reference TRBV7-9 and TRBJ1-5, is DTGVSQNPRHKITKRGQNVTFRCDPISEHNRLYWYRQTLGQGPEFLTYFQNEAQLEKSRLLSDRFSAERPKGSFSTLEIQRTEQGDSAMYLCASSLVSGQDDYSNQPQHFGDGTRLSIL.

This sequence joins TRBV4-2 and TRBJ1-6; D possibly corresponds to TRBD1 (6 bases). The germline V gene has CDR1 LGHNA and CDR2 YNFKEQ. This CDR3 has 15 amino acids. V shed 0 bases and J shed 9 bases, with 12 bases lying between them. This CDR3 is CASSQDLAGVSPLHF. As DNA, the CDR3 is TGTGCCAGCAGCCAAGATTTAGCAGGGGTTTCACCCCTCCACTTT.

The rearrangement links TRBV25-1 to TRBJ1-3, with D possibly TRBD1 on 5 matching bases. The CDR3 covers 16 residues. Trimming took off 2 bases at V and 0 bases at J, with 11 bases between the two ends. The germline gives CDR1 MGHDK, CDR2 SYGVNS. CDR3 sequence reads: CASSELDRPSGNTIYF. CDR3 DNA: TGTGCCAGCAGTGAACTTGACAGACCCTCTGGAAACACCATATATTTT. Full variable domain (rest looked up from reference TRBV25-1 and TRBJ1-3): EADIYQTPRYLVIGTGKKITLECSQTMGHDKMYWYQQDPGMELHLIHYSYGVNSTEKGDLSSESTVSRIRTEHFPLTLESARPSHTSQYLCASSELDRPSGNTIYFGEGSWLTVV.

This clone has just one count. V and J are TRBV2 and TRBJ2-5; TRBD2 agrees at 10 bases. After removal of 6 bases from V and 4 bases from J, the junction contained 14 bases not matched to a gene. CDR1 and CDR2 (germline): SNHLY, FYNNEI. This CDR3 is built from 17 residues. The CDR3 DNA follows: TGTGCCAGCAGCTCTCGAGCCCTTACTAGCGGGACAGAGACCCAGTACTTC. Translated, it gives CASSSRALTSGTETQYF.

The genes are TRBV11-2 and TRBJ2-5; the match to TRBD1 covers 7 bases. The CDR3 is 14 residues long. The germline CDR1 and CDR2 sequences are SGHAT and FQNNGV. V shed 0 bases, J shed 4 bases, and the junction held 2 bases outside the gene matches. The CDR3 bases are TGTGCCAGCAGCTTAGACAGGGGGATAGAGACCCAGTACTTC. Residues: CASSLDRGIETQYF.

The CDR3, as DNA: TGTGCCAGCAGCCGGGGGGGACTCGGGGAAAAACTGTTTTTT. Its protein product is CASSRGGLGEKLFF. This rearrangement joins TRBV5-4 to TRBJ1-4; D is perhaps TRBD1 (5 bases). This CDR3 region has 14 residues. V was shortened by 4 bases and J by 8 bases, with 15 bases between the two germline ends. Germline-derived CDR1 and CDR2 are SGHNT and YYREEE (reference sequence).

The CDR3 spells CASSLEGVANEKLFF. CDR3 bases: TGCGCCAGCAGCTTGGAAGGGGTAGCTAATGAAAAACTGTTTTTT. The J gene is TRBJ1-4, the V gene TRBV5-1, with D possibly matching TRBD1 (5 bases). The CDR3 is 15 residues long. The germline V gene encodes CDR1 SGHRS and CDR2 YFSETQ. Trimming pared 0 bases from V and 3 bases from J, leaving 9 bases between.

The CDR3 sequence is CASSQESGTNTDTQYF. CDR3 nucleotide sequence: TGCGCCAGCAGCCAAGAAAGCGGCACAAACACAGATACGCAGTATTTT. The chain links TRBV4-1 to TRBJ2-3, with a possible D match to TRBD2 (5 bases). The CDR3 has 16 amino acids. V lost 0 bases to trimming and J lost 2 bases, with 12 bases between them. Germline V gene lookup returns CDR1 MGHRA and CDR2 YSYEKL.

V and J are TRBV12-3 or TRBV12-4 and TRBJ2-3, with TRBD1 as a possible D gene (6 bases). With 10 bases removed from V and 6 bases from J, the gap between germline ends came to 17 bases. This CDR3 spans 13 amino acids. The CDR3 here is CAIEGHEIDTQYF. The CDR3 DNA sequence: TGTGCCATCGAGGGACACGAGATCGATACGCAGTATTTT.

The chain is built from TRBV7-9 and TRBJ2-4; the D gene is possibly TRBD2 (7 bases). The CDR3 totals 14 residues. V dropped 7 bases and J dropped 5 bases, with 15 bases sitting between them. CDR1 is SEHNR, CDR2 FQNEAQ, per germline (reference sequence). This chain's CDR3 is CASTPGEGENIQYF. CDR3 in DNA: TGTGCCAGCACCCCGGGGGAGGGGGAAAACATTCAGTACTTC. Based on the CDR3 plus reference TRBV7-9 and TRBJ2-4, the full variable domain is DTGVSQNPRHKITKRGQNVTFRCDPISEHNRLYWYRQTLGQGPEFLTYFQNEAQLEKSRLLSDRFSAERPKGSFSTLEIQRTEQGDSAMYLCASTPGEGENIQYFGAGTRLSVL.

This clone has only one observation. The rearrangement links TRBV18 to TRBJ2-2, with 8 bases that match TRBD1. The V and J ends lost 3 bases and 2 bases, in that order; junction bases with no gene match: 5. From germline, CDR1 is KGHSH and CDR2 LQKENI. The CDR3 sequence is 16 residues long. The CDR3 DNA follows: TGTGCCAGCTCACCCCGACAGGGGTTAAACACCGGGGAGCTGTTTTTT. It is translated as CASSPRQGLNTGELFF.

The sample holds one count of this clone. The CDR3 sequence is CASSLRSAAVAKNIQYF. CDR3 bases: TGTGCCAGCAGCTTAAGGTCAGCGGCCGTAGCCAAAAACATTCAGTACTTC. The V gene is TRBV11-3, the J gene TRBJ2-4, with a possible D match to TRBD2 (5 bases). The CDR3 is 17 residues long. The V and J ends lost 2 bases and 0 bases respectively, with 14 bases between them. The germline gives CDR1 SGHNT, CDR2 YENEEA.